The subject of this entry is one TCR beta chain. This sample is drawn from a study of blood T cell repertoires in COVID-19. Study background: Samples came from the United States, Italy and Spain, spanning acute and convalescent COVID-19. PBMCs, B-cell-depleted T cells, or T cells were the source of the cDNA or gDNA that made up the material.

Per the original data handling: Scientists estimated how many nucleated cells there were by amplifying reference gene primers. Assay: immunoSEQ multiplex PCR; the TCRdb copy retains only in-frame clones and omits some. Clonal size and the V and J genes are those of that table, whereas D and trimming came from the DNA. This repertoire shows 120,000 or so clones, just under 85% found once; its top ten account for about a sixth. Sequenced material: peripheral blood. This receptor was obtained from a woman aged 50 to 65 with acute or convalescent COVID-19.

The CDR3 protein is CASSMGRAGATYGYTF. CDR3 DNA sequence: TGTGCCAGTAGTATGGGCAGGGCAGGGGCTACCTATGGCTACACCTTC. This chain connects TRBV19 to TRBJ1-2; possible D gene TRBD1, 6 bases. CDR1 is LNHDA and CDR2 is SQIVND in the germline V gene (reference sequence). The CDR3 has 16 residues. V lost 3 bases and J 4 bases, leaving 18 bases between the germline ends.